This T cell receptor beta chain was profiled in a study of T cell repertoires in cytomegalovirus infection. Trimming stripped 6 bases from V and 6 bases from J, with 15 bases between. This CDR3 is 13 amino acids long. The germline gives CDR1 DFQATT, CDR2 SNEGSKA (reference sequence). TCRdb itself ran the reads through MiXCR, one entry per CDR3 protein. The table shows around 300,000 distinct CDR3 sequences, with around a tenth occurring only once. This TCR came from a human donor in good health (CMV status not recorded). Some clones in this sample may be carry-over from other donors' samples. The rearrangement links TRBV20-1 to TRBJ2-1, with D perhaps given as TRBD1 or TRBD2 (6 bases each). The sequenced sample was PBMCs. CDR3 nucleotide sequence: TGCAGTGCCAAAGGGGGACTGCGCAATGAGCAGTTCTTC. It is translated as CSAKGGLRNEQFF.